Presented here are 9 T cell receptor beta chains from one specimen sequenced in a study of beta chain features in type 1 diabetes. Isolated RNA was reverse transcribed in full, so expressed TCRB transcripts were sequenced. This table comes from immunoSEQ multiplex PCR, and its TCRdb copy is limited to in-frame clones, with some not included. This table has about 320,000 clones, less than 15% appearing once. Sequenced sample: central memory CD4+ T cells from blood. Receptors originate from a man aged 25 to 45 in good health.

This clone was observed a few times. The chain joins TRBV27 to TRBJ2-3, with 8 bases that match TRBD2. Germline CDR1 reads MNHEY; CDR2 reads SMNVEV (reference sequence). CDR3 length: 14 amino acids. V trimming: 7 bases; J trimming: 5 bases; junction bases outside the gene matches: 8. In DNA, the CDR3 is TGTGCCAGCACACGAGCGGGAGCGATAGATACGCAGTATTTT. The encoded protein is CASTRAGAIDTQYF.

This clone was counted between two and nine times. This chain links TRBV5-6 with TRBJ2-7; the match to TRBD1 covers 8 bases. The length of the CDR3 is 14 residues. V gave up 2 bases and J gave up 5 bases; unmatched junction bases: 6. CDR1 and CDR2 (germline): SGHDT, YYEEEE. The CDR3 coding sequence is TGTGCCAGCAGCTTAAGGGACAGGCTTCACGAGCAGTACTTC. Translation gives CASSLRDRLHEQYF.

This clone was seen a handful of times. Here the CDR3 reads CASSFTGGPYNEQFF. The CDR3 bases are TGTGCCAGCAGCTTCACGGGGGGGCCCTACAATGAGCAGTTCTTC. The V gene is TRBV7-2, the J gene TRBJ2-1; 8 positions agree with TRBD2. CDR3 length equals 15 residues. J gave up 2 bases and V 3 bases, and 3 bases lay outside the gene matches. Germline V gives CDR1 SGHTA, CDR2 FQGNSA.

V is TRBV7-3 and J is TRBJ2-2, with D maybe TRBD1 (5 bases). Per germline, CDR1 SGHTA and CDR2 FQGTGA. V lost 6 bases and J lost 8, with 10 bases in between. The CDR3 is 12 residues long. CDR3 bases: TGTGCCAGCAGATATCAGGGTGGGGAGCTGTTTTTT. It yields the protein CASRYQGGELFF.

This clone was seen more than once but under ten times. This chain uses TRBV7-9 with TRBJ1-2; 10 bases align to TRBD1. Trimming cost V 5 bases and J 8 bases; bases outside gene matches: 11. The CDR3 runs to 15 residues. CDR1 is SEHNR, CDR2 FQNEAQ, per germline (reference sequence). The DNA of the CDR3 is TGTGCCAGCAGCCAGGGCCCGGGACAGGGGTACGGCTACACCTTC. Translated, it gives CASSQGPGQGYGYTF.

The chain combines TRBV5-8 with TRBJ2-7; 11 positions agree with TRBD2. V shed 0 bases and J 3 bases; nucleotides not matched to a gene: 2. The CDR3 is 15 amino acids. Germline V CDR1 and CDR2: SGHTS, YDEGEE. CDR3 amino acids: CASSLVGTSGYEQYV. The CDR3 bases are TGTGCCAGCAGCTTGGTGGGGACTAGCGGCTACGAGCAGTACGTC.

Written as DNA, the CDR3 is TGTGCCAGCAGCCAAGAGGGGGGGGCCGCCTACGAGCAGTACTTC. This gives the protein CASSQEGGAAYEQYF. The chain has TRBV14 and TRBJ2-7; a weak D match, TRBD2 (7 bases). V was cut by 0 bases and J by 2 bases, with 11 bases left in between. Germline lookup yields CDR1 SGHDN and CDR2 FVKESK. The CDR3 totals 15 residues.

The sample holds a few counts of this clone. The chain has TRBV5-6 and TRBJ2-5; the match to TRBD2 covers 7 bases. Germline CDR1 is SGHDT and CDR2 is YYEEEE. Unmatched junction bases numbered 5, after V lost 2 bases and J lost 1 base. This CDR3 contains 15 residues. CDR3 in DNA: TGTGCCAGCAGCTTCCGAGTAGCGGGCCAAGAGACCCAGTACTTC. Encoded protein: CASSFRVAGQETQYF.

This clone was observed a few times. The V gene is TRBV18, the J gene TRBJ1-2; TRBD1 matches 7 bases. Germline CDR1 reads KGHSH; CDR2 reads LQKENI. Trimming took 0 bases from V and 6 from J; bases not matched to a gene: 10. This CDR3 spans 16 amino acids. CDR3 DNA: TGTGCCAGCTCACCACCCAGCGACAGGGTCTCGAATGGCTACACCTTC. Translating gives CASSPPSDRVSNGYTF.